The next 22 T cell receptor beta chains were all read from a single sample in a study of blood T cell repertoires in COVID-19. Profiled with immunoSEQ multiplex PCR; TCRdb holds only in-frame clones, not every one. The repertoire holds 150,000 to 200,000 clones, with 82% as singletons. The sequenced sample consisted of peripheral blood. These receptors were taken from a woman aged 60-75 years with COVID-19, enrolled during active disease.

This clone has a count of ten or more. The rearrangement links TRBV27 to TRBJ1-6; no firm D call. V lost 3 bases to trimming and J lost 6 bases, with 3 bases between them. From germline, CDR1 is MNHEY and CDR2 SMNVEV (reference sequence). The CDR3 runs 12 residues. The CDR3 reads CASSFVNSPLHF. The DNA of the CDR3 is TGTGCCAGCAGTTTCGTTAATTCACCCCTCCACTTT.

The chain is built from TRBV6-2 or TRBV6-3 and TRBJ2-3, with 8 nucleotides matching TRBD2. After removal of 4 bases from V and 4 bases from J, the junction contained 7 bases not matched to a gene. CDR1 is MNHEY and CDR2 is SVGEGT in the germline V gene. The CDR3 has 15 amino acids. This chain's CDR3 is CASSFLTSVADTQYF. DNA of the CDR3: TGTGCCAGCAGTTTCTTGACTAGCGTAGCAGATACGCAGTATTTT.

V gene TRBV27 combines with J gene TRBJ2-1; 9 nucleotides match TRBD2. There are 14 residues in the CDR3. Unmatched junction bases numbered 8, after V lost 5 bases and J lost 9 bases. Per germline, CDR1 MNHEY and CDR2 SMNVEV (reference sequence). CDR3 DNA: TGTGCCAGCAGTCTCACGGGACTAGCAGCTGAGCAGTTCTTC. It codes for CASSLTGLAAEQFF.

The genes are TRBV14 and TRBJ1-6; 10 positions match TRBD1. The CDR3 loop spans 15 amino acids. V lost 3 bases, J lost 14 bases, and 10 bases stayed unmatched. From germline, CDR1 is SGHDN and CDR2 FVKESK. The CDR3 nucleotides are TGTGCCAGCAGCCACAATCTGCCGGGACAGGGGACCCTCCACTTT. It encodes CASSHNLPGQGTLHF.

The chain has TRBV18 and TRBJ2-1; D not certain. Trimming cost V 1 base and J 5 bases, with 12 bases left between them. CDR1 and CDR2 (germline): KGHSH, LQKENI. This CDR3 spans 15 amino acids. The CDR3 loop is CASSPRDTANNEQFF. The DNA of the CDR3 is TGTGCCAGCTCACCACGAGACACCGCCAACAATGAGCAGTTCTTC.

The CDR3 nucleotides read TGTGCCAGCAGCCCGCCAGGGCGCGAGCAGTACGTC. Its protein product is CASSPPGREQYV. V and J are TRBV21-1 and TRBJ2-7; the table assigns TRBD1, which was not confirmed against the DNA. TRBV21-1 is shown as a pseudogene. This CDR3 is 12 amino acids long.

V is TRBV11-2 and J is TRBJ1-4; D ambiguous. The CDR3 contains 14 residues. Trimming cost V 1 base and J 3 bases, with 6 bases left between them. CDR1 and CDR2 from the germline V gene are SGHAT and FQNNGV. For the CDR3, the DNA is TGTGCCAGCAGCTTAGGCAGATCTAATGAAAAACTGTTTTTT. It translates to CASSLGRSNEKLFF.

The CDR3 sequence is CASRRDRDGTEAFF. In nucleotides, the CDR3 is TGTGCCAGCAGACGCGACAGGGATGGCACTGAAGCTTTCTTT. This sequence joins TRBV6-5 and TRBJ1-1, with 7 bases fitting TRBD1. The CDR3 has 14 amino acids. Germline CDR1 is MNHEY and CDR2 is SVGAGI. Trimming took 6 bases from V and 4 from J; bases not matched to a gene: 8.

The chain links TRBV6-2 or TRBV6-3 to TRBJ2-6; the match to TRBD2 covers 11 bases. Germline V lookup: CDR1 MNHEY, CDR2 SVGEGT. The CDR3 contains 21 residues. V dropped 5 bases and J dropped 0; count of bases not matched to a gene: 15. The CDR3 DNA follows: TGTGCCAGCAGTCCCGATATAGCGGGAGGGCTCACGGCCTCTGGGGCCAACGTCCTGACTTTC. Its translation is CASSPDIAGGLTASGANVLTF.

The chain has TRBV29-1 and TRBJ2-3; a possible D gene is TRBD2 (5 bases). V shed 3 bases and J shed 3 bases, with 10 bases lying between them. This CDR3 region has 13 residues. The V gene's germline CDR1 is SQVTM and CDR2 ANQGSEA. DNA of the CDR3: TGCAGCGTTGAGTACTCGGGGACAGATACGCAGTATTTT. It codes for CSVEYSGTDTQYF.

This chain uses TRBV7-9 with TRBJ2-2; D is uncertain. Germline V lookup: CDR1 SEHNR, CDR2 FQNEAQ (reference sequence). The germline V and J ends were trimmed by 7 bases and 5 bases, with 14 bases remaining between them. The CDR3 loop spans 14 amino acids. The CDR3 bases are TGTGCCAGCATCACCCCTCCCTATACCGGGGAGCTGTTTTTT. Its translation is CASITPPYTGELFF. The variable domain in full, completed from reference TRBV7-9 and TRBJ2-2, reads DTGVSQNPRHKITKRGQNVTFRCDPISEHNRLYWYRQTLGQGPEFLTYFQNEAQLEKSRLLSDRFSAERPKGSFSTLEIQRTEQGDSAMYLCASITPPYTGELFFGEGSRLTVL.

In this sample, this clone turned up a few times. Here the CDR3 DNA reads TGTGCCAGCAGTTTTGCAGGGACCCAGCATTTT. It encodes CASSFAGTQHF. The V gene is TRBV28, the J gene TRBJ1-5; perhaps TRBD1 as D (5 bases). Trimming left V 3 bases short and J 11 bases short, with 8 bases between. The CDR3 is 11 amino acids. Germline CDR1 and CDR2: MDHEN and SYDVKM.

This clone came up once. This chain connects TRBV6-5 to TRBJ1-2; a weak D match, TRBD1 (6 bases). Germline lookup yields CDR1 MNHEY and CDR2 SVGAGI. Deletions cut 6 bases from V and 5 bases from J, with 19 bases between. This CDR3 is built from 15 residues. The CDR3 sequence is CASSDVQGLRYGYTF. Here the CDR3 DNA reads TGTGCCAGCAGCGACGTACAGGGTCTTAGGTATGGCTACACCTTC.

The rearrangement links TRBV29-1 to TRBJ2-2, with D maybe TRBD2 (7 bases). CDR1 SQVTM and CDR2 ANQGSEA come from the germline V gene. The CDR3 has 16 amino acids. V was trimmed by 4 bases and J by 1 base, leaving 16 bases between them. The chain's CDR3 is CSVVAGAWGNTGELFF. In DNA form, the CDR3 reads TGCAGCGTTGTGGCGGGGGCGTGGGGGAACACCGGGGAGCTGTTTTTT.

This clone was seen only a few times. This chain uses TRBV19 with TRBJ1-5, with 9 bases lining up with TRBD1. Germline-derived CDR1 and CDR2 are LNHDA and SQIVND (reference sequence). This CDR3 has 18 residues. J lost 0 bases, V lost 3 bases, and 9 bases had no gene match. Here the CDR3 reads CASSINRGLSNSNQPQHF. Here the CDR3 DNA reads TGTGCCAGTAGTATTAACAGGGGGCTTTCAAATAGCAATCAGCCCCAGCATTTT.

CDR3 in amino acids: CASSQARAVTYNEQFF. In nucleotides, the CDR3 is TGCGCCAGCAGCCAAGCGAGGGCGGTGACCTACAATGAGCAGTTCTTC. V gene TRBV4-1 combines with J gene TRBJ2-1; possibly TRBD2 for D (5 bases). With 1 base removed from V and 2 bases from J, the gap between germline ends came to 12 bases. Germline CDR1 and CDR2: MGHRA and YSYEKL. This CDR3 is 16 amino acids long.

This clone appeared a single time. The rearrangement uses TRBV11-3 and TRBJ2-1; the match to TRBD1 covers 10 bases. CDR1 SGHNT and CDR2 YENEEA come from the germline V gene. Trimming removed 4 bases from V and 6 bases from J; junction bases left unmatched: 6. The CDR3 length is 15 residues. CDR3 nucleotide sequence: TGTGCCAGCAGCTCCCCGGGACAGGGGAGCAATGAGCAGTTCTTC. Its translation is CASSSPGQGSNEQFF. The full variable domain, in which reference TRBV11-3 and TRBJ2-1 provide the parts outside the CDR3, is EAGVVQSPRYKIIEKKQPVAFWCNPISGHNTLYWYLQNLGQGPELLIRYENEEAVDDSQLPKDRFSAERLKGVDSTLKIQPAELGDSAVYLCASSSPGQGSNEQFFGPGTRLTVL.

The CDR3 protein is CVTKGLTSYNSPLHF. CDR3 bases: TGTGTTACGAAGGGACTGACCTCCTATAATTCACCCCTCCACTTT. V is TRBV28 and J is TRBJ1-6; maybe TRBD1 (5 bases). The CDR3 runs 15 residues. Germline CDR1 MDHEN, CDR2 SYDVKM.

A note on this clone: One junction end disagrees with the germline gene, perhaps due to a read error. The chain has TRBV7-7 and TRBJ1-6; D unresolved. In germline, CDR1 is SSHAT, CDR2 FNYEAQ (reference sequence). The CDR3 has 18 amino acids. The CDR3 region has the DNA TGTGCTAGCAGCTTTCCCTCACGAGTGAGCTCCTATAATTCACCCCTCCACTTT. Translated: CASSFPSRVSSYNSPLHF.

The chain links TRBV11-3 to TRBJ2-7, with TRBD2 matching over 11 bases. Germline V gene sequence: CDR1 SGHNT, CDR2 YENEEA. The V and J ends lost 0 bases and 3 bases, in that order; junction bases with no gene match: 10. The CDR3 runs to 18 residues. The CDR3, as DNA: TGTGCCAGCAGCTTAGATTGGTGGACTAGCGGGCGATTCTACGAGCAGTACTTC. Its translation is CASSLDWWTSGRFYEQYF.

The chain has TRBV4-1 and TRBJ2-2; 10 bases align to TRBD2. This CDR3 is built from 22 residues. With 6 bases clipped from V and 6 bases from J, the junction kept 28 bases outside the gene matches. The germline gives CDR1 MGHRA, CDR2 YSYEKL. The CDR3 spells CASRAHGLTGSASAGGPGELFF. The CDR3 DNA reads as TGCGCCAGCAGAGCCCACGGGCTGACAGGGTCCGCTTCAGCGGGAGGGCCCGGGGAGCTGTTTTTT.

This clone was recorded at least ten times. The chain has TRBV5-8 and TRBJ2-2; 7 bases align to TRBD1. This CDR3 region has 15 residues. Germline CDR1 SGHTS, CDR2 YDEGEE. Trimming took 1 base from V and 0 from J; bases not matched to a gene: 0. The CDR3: CASSLTGANTGELFF. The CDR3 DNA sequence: TGTGCCAGCAGCTTGACAGGGGCGAACACCGGGGAGCTGTTTTTT.